This T cell receptor beta chain is from a study of Ad26.COV2.S vaccination and SARS-CoV-2 variants. Germline-derived CDR1 and CDR2 are MNHEY and SMNVEV (reference sequence). The CDR3 length is 17 residues. V dropped 3 bases and J dropped 0 bases, with 16 bases sitting between them. This sample's treatment: roughly 18 received Ad26.COV2.S at low or high dose, single or two shots; 5 received placebo; per-sample allocation not given. The samples date from day 63 after the first vaccine or placebo injection. Only in-frame clones appear in the TCRdb table, and some are missing; sequencing was by immunoSEQ multiplex PCR. In the table there are hundreds of thousands of clones, more than 80% of which are singletons.

The source is a person aged 18-60 years who received the Ad26.COV2.S COVID-19 vaccine or a placebo. The V and J genes are TRBV27 and TRBJ2-3, with a weak D call TRBD1 (6 bases). The specimen comprised peripheral blood, sampled in a trial of Ad26.COV2.S vaccine versus placebo. CDR3 DNA: TGTGCCAGCAGTTTCGGACAGTTCCCTGCTAGCACAGATACGCAGTATTTT. It is translated as CASSFGQFPASTDTQYF.